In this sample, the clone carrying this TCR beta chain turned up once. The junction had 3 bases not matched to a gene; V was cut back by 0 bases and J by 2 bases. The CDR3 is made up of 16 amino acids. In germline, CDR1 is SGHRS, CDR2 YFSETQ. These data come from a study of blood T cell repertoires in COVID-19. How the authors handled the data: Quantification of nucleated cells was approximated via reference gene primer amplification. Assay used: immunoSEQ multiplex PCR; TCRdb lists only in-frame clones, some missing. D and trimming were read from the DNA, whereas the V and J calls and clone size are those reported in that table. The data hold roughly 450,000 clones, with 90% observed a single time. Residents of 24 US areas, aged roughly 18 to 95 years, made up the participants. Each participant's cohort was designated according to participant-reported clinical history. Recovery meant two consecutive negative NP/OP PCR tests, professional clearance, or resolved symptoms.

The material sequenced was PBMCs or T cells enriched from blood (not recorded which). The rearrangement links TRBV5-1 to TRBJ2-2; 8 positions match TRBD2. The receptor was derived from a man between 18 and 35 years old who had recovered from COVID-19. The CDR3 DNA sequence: TGCGCCAGCAGCTTGGCGGGAGGGCCTAACACCGGGGAGCTGTTTTTT. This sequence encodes CASSLAGGPNTGELFF.